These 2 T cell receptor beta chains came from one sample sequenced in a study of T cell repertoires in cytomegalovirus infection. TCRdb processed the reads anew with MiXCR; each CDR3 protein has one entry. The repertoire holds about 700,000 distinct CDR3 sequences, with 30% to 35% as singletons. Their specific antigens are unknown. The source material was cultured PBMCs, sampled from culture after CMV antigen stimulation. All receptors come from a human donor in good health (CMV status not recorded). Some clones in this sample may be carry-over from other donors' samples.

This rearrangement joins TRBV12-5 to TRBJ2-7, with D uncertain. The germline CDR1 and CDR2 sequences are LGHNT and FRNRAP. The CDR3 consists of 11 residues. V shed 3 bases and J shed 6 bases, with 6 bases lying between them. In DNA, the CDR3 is TGTGCTAGTGGTTTAATTGGCGAGCAGTACTTC. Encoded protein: CASGLIGEQYF.

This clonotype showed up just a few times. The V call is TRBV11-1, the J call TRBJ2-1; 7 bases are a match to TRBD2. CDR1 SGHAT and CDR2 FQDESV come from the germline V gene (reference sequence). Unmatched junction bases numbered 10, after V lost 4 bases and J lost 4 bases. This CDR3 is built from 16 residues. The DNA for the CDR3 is TGTGCCAGCAGCTCACCGTTTGGGGGGGATTACAATGAGCAGTTCTTC. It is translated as CASSSPFGGDYNEQFF.